This T cell receptor beta chain was observed in a study of cytomegalovirus exposure and HLA in healthy donors. Study information: Most donors, just over 80% of over 300 genotyped, fell in the Caucasian-associated ancestry cluster. Overall study findings and caveats: In a later analysis, across HLA loci, associated TCR counts were highest for DRB1, lowest for HLA-C. A likely sequencing artifact accounted for one observed cluster of highly shared sequence variants.

PCR involved 60 Vbeta and 13 Jbeta primers. Data came from immunoSEQ multiplex PCR; TCRdb stores just in-frame clones and leaves some out. The table has some 150,000 clones, 79% seen once; the top ten hold 6.5% to 7%. The sample holds one count of this clone. Its target is not known. Healthy bone marrow donors made up the cohort. The sequence was obtained from a woman between 40 and 55 years old in good health and CMV-seropositive. The sample consisted of PBMCs.

CDR3 nucleotides: TGTGCCAGCAGTAGCTTTGTGTCGGGCAATCAGCCCCAGCATTTT. Its protein is CASSSFVSGNQPQHF. This chain uses TRBV28 with TRBJ1-5; D gene ambiguous. The CDR3 extends over 15 amino acids. Trimming stripped 5 bases from V and 2 bases from J, with 13 bases between. Germline V gene data show CDR1 as MDHEN and CDR2 as SYDVKM.